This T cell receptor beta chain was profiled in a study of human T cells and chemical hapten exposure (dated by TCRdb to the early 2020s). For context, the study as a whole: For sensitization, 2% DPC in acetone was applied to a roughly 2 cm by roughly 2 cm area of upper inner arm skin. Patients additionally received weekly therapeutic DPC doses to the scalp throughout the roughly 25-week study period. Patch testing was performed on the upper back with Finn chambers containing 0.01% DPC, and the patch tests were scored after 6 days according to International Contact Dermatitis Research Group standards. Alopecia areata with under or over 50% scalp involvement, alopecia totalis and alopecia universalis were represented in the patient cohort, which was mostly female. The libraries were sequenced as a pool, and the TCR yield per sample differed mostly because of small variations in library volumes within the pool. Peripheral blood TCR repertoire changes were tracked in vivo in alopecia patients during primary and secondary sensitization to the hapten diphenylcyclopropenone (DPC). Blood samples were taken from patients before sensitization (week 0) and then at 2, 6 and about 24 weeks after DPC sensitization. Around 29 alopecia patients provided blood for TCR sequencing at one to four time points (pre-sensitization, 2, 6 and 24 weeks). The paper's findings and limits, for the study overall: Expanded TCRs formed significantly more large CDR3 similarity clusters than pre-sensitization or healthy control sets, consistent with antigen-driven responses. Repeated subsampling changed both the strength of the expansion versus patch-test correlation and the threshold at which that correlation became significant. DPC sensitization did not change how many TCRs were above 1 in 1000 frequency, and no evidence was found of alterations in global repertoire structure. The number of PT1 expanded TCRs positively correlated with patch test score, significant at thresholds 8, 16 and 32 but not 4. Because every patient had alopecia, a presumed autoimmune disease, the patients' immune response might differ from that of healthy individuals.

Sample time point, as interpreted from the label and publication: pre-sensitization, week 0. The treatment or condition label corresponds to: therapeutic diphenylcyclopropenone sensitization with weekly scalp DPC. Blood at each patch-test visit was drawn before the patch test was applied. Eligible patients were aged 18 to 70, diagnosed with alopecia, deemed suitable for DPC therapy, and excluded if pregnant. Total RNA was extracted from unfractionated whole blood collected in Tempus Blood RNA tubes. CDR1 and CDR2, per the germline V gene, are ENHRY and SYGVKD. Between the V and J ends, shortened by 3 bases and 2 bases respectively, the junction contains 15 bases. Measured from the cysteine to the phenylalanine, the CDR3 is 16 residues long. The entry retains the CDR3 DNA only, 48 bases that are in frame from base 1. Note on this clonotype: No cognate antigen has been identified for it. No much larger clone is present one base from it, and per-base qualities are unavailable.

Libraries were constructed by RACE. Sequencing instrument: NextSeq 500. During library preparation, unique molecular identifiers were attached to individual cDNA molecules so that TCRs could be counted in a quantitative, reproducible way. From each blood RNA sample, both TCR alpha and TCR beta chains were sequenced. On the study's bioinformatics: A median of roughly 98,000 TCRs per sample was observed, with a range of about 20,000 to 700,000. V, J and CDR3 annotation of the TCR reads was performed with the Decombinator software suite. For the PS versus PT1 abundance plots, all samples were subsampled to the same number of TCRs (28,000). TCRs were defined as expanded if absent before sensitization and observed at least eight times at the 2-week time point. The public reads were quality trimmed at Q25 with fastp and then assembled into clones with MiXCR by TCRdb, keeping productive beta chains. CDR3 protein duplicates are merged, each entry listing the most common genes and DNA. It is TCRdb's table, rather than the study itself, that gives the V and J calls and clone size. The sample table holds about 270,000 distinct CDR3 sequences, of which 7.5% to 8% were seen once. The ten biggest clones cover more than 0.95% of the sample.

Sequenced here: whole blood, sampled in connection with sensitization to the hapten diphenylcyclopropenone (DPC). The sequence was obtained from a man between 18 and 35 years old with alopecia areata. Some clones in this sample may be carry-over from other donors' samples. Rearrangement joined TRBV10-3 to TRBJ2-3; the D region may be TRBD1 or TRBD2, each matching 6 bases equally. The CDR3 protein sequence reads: CAISDKWRDNTDTQYF. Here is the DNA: TGTGCCATCAGTGATAAGTGGCGGGACAACACAGATACGCAGTATTTT.